A single sample is the source of the 15 T cell receptor beta chains below, sequenced in a study of blood T cells in healthy people across ages. The use of a sample-barcoded 5' primer and a J-beta primer mix characterized a second PCR of roughly 6 to 11 cycles. Via MiXCR, TCRdb re-called the 5' RACE reads, giving one row per CDR3 protein. The data show around 1.5 million distinct CDR3 sequences, 45% to 70% seen once. Specimen: blood. These receptor sequences come from a young man in good health.

There are a few counts of this clonotype. The genes are TRBV20-1 and TRBJ2-1; possibly TRBD2 for D (5 bases). The CDR3 extends over 15 amino acids. CDR1 is DFQATT, CDR2 SNEGSKA, per germline (reference sequence). With 1 base removed from V and 0 bases from J, the gap between germline ends came to 10 bases. The CDR3 DNA sequence: TGCAGTGCTAGAGGGTCGGGGATCTCCTACAATGAGCAGTTCTTC. It yields the protein CSARGSGISYNEQFF.

This clonotype was found a few times. V usage is TRBV27 and J usage is TRBJ2-4; maybe TRBD1 (6 bases). Trimming took off 4 bases at V and 13 bases at J, with 20 bases between the two ends. This CDR3 has 14 amino acids. The V gene's germline CDR1 is MNHEY and CDR2 SMNVEV (reference sequence). CDR3 sequence: CASSYTGSLGEQYF. The CDR3 bases are TGTGCCAGCAGTTACACAGGGTCCCTGGGGGAGCAGTACTTC.

CDR3 nucleotide sequence: TGCAGTGCTAGGGGCGGGAGGGCTGTAGAGCAGTTCTTC. This translates into CSARGGRAVEQFF. The rearrangement links TRBV20-1 to TRBJ2-1; TRBD2 matches at 9 bases. The CDR3 has 13 amino acids. Germline V lookup: CDR1 DFQATT, CDR2 SNEGSKA (reference sequence). Unmatched junction bases numbered 7, after V lost 3 bases and J lost 10 bases.

Turning to this clonotype: Sequence at one end of the junction differs from germline and may be a read error. V gene TRBV5-1 combines with J gene TRBJ2-7; D is ambiguous. The germline CDR1 and CDR2 sequences are SGHRS and YFSETQ. This CDR3 is built from 13 residues. The CDR3 DNA sequence: TGCGCCAGCAGCTTGGGGGAATTCTACGAGCGGTACTTC. Encoded protein: CASSLGEFYERYF.

The genes are TRBV15 and TRBJ2-1; 7 bases are a match to TRBD2. Trimming removed 0 bases from V and 5 bases from J; junction bases left unmatched: 7. This CDR3 spans 16 amino acids. Per the germline V gene, CDR1 is LNHNV and CDR2 is YYDKDF (reference sequence). In DNA, the CDR3 is TGTGCCACCAGCAGAGATTGGGCTAGCGGAAACAATGAGCAGTTCTTC. Translating it yields CATSRDWASGNNEQFF.

V and J are TRBV12-3 or TRBV12-4 and TRBJ2-5; TRBD2 might be the D (6 bases). This CDR3 has 16 amino acids. Trimming pared 5 bases from V and 0 bases from J, leaving 16 bases between. The CDR3: CASSPRAGGYQETQYF. DNA for the CDR3: TGTGCCAGCAGTCCACGAGCCGGGGGATACCAAGAGACCCAGTACTTC.

This clonotype was seen a handful of times. V and J are TRBV4-1 and TRBJ2-7; the D is unclear. V was clipped by 0 bases and J by 4 bases, with 10 bases between them. CDR1 and CDR2 from the germline V gene are MGHRA and YSYEKL. The CDR3 extends over 14 amino acids. The CDR3 here is CASSQDHLSYEQYF. The CDR3 bases are TGCGCCAGCAGCCAAGATCATCTTTCTTACGAGCAGTACTTC.

The chain recombines TRBV6-1 with TRBJ2-1; 7 positions match TRBD2. CDR3 length: 13 residues. The V gene's germline CDR1 is MNHNS and CDR2 SASEGT. The V segment lost 11 bases and the J segment 4 bases; nucleotides outside the gene matches: 8. CDR3 bases: TGTGCCGGGGTGGCTAGCGGTTACAATGAGCAGTTCTTC. This translates into CAGVASGYNEQFF.

Regarding this clonotype: An end of the junction differs from the germline gene, which may be a read error. The chain is built from TRBV10-3 and TRBJ1-3, with D unresolved. CDR1 and CDR2 (germline): ENHRY, SYGVKD. The CDR3 has 12 residues. The CDR3 nucleotides read TGTGCCATCAATAAGGACGGTGCCACCGTATATTTT. Protein sequence: CAINKDGATVYF.

Details on this clonotype: This may come from a read error, since a much larger clone is one base off. This sequence joins TRBV29-1 and TRBJ2-3, with D possibly TRBD2 on 5 matching bases. V lost 7 bases to trimming and J lost 0 bases, with 8 bases between them. The CDR3 runs 12 residues. Germline-derived CDR1 and CDR2 are SQVTM and ANQGSEA. The CDR3 region is CSAWTSTDTQYF. In DNA, the CDR3 is TGCAGCGCCTGGACTAGCACAGATACGCAGTATTTT.

This clonotype has just a few counts. This rearrangement joins TRBV10-3 to TRBJ2-7; TRBD1 aligns across 7 bases. The CDR3 extends over 15 amino acids. Germline-derived CDR1 and CDR2 are ENHRY and SYGVKD. J gave up 3 bases and V 2 bases, and 7 bases lay outside the gene matches. As DNA, the CDR3 is TGTGCCATCAGTGAGAGGGACAGCGCCTACTACGAGCAGTACTTC. This gives the protein CAISERDSAYYEQYF.

CDR3 amino acids: CATYTGTGGTGELFF. The CDR3 DNA sequence: TGTGCCACTTATACCGGGACAGGGGGGACCGGGGAGCTGTTTTTT. The chain carries TRBV10-3 and TRBJ2-2; 11 bases agree with TRBD1. Germline V lookup: CDR1 ENHRY, CDR2 SYGVKD. The V segment lost 10 bases and the J segment 5 bases; nucleotides outside the gene matches: 9. The CDR3 spans 15 residues.

This chain uses TRBV7-2 with TRBJ1-2; no reliable D call. V was pared by 5 bases and J by 5 bases, with 12 bases between. The CDR3 is 13 residues long. Germline CDR1 is SGHTA and CDR2 is FQGNSA. CDR3 region: CASSAMMGYGYTF. CDR3 sequence (DNA): TGTGCCAGCAGCGCAATGATGGGGTATGGCTACACCTTC. Based on the CDR3 plus reference TRBV7-2 and TRBJ1-2, the full variable domain is GAGVSQSPSNKVTEKGKDVELRCDPISGHTALYWYRQSLGQGLEFLIYFQGNSAPDKSGLPSDRFSAERTGGSVSTLTIQRTQQEDSAVYLCASSAMMGYGYTFGSGTRLTVV.

In its sample, this clonotype was seen a few times. The J gene is TRBJ1-1, the V gene TRBV2; a possible D gene is TRBD1 (5 bases). The CDR3 sequence is 13 residues long. Per germline, CDR1 SNHLY and CDR2 FYNNEI. V lost 6 bases, J lost 4 bases, and 12 bases lay in between. CDR3 sequence: CASSPWGGTEAFF. The CDR3 DNA is TGTGCCAGCAGCCCCTGGGGCGGCACTGAAGCTTTCTTT. Together with reference TRBV2 and TRBJ1-1, the CDR3 gives the full variable domain: EPEVTQTPSHQVTQMGQEVILRCVPISNHLYFYWYRQILGQKVEFLVSFYNNEISEKSEIFDDQFSVERPDGSNFTLKIRSTKLEDSAMYFCASSPWGGTEAFFGQGTRLTVV.

In this sample, this clonotype turned up a few times. The chain recombines TRBV5-1 with TRBJ2-1; TRBD1 or TRBD2 may be the D gene (5 bases each). V lost 0 bases, J lost 8 bases, and 12 bases lay in between. Germline CDR1 and CDR2: SGHRS and YFSETQ. The CDR3 extends over 14 amino acids. The CDR3 reads CASSLAGGTYEQFF. The CDR3 nucleotides are TGCGCCAGCAGCTTGGCCGGTGGGACCTATGAGCAGTTCTTC.